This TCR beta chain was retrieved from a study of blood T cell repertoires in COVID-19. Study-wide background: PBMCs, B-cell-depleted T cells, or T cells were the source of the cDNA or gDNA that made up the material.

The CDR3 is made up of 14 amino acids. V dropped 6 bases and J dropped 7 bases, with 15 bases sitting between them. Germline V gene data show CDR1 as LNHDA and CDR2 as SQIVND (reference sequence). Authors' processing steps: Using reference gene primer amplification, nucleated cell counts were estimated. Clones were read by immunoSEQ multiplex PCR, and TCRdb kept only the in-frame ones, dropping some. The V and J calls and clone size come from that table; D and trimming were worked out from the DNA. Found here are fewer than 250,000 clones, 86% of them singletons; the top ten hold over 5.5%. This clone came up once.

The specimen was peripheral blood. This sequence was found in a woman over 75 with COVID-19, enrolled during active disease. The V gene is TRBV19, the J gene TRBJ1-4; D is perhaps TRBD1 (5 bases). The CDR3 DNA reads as TGTGCCAGTAGGGCCCAGGGTTCACTTGAAAAACTGTTTTTT. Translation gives CASRAQGSLEKLFF.